Sequencing of this TCR beta chain was carried out in a study of OX40 agonist ivuxolimab in advanced cancers. Study-wide background: Patients with prior anti-PD-1, anti-PD-L1 or anti-CTLA-4 therapy were eligible; roughly 40% had some. Study-level findings and limits: It was also the case that some nonresponders had low normalized T-cell clonal expansion. Clonal expansion was among the lowest in partial responders at 0.1-3.0 mg/kg, especially CD8+.

The CDR3 is 15 residues long. Notes on this clone: Its antigen remains unknown.

The data were produced by immunoSEQ multiplex PCR, yet TCRdb's version contains in-frame clones alone and is incomplete. Of tens of thousands of clones detected, 86% appear once; the ten largest clones hold nearly 0.9%. The chain carries TRBV21-1 and TRBJ2-7; the table assigns TRBD1, which was not confirmed against the DNA. TRBV21-1 is a listed pseudogene. Sample: CD4+ or CD8+ T cells sorted from blood, taken in a trial of the OX40 agonist ivuxolimab. This TCR derives from an adult with an advanced solid tumor such as melanoma, head and neck, liver or kidney cancer. The CDR3 region has the DNA TGTGCCAGCAGCCCCCGGGGACAACCCTCCTACGAGCAGTACTTC. The encoded protein is CASSPRGQPSYEQYF.